These T cell receptor beta chains were read from a single sample in a study of response to subunit inactivated influenza vaccine. TCRdb re-analysed the RT-PCR reads in MiXCR, keeping a single row per CDR3 protein. The repertoire consists of some 850,000 distinct CDR3 sequences, with about a fifth occurring once and the leading ten covering approximately 10%. The specimen was PBMCs from blood, collected about 5 days after vaccination. All receptors come from a man aged 50 or older who received an inactivated influenza vaccine. Both conserved end residues are part of each CDR3. D genes are given only for firm matches. Only some rows state a clone size, as once, few, many or a class for expanded clones.

V: TRBV6-5
D: .
J: TRBJ2-7
size: .
CDR3: CASSYSYDNYEQYF

V: TRBV4-3
D: .
J: TRBJ2-6
size: .
CDR3: CASSQGYSGANVLTF

V: TRBV5-1
D: .
J: TRBJ2-3
size: .
CDR3: CASSFEEGTDTQYF

V: TRBV29-1
D: TRBD2
J: TRBJ2-1
size: few
CDR3: CSVRPSGSSYNEQFF

V: TRBV5-1
D: .
J: TRBJ2-2
size: few
CDR3: CASSLDAGNTGELFF

V: TRBV29-1
D: TRBD1
J: TRBJ1-1
size: few
CDR3: CSVAGGGGTEAFF

V: TRBV20-1
D: .
J: TRBJ1-2
size: few
CDR3: CSANDRSTYGYTF

V: TRBV20-1
D: TRBD1
J: TRBJ2-7
size: few
CDR3: CSAPGTVIYEQYF

V: TRBV5-1
D: .
J: TRBJ2-1
size: .
CDR3: CASSFQGSYNEQFF

V: TRBV5-1
D: .
J: TRBJ2-5
size: once
CDR3: CASKGPIYQETQYF

V: TRBV27
D: TRBD1
J: TRBJ2-7
size: many
CDR3: CASSLTGDPYYEQYF

V: TRBV5-1
D: .
J: TRBJ2-1
size: few
CDR3: CASSLGVASSYNEQFF

V: TRBV27
D: TRBD1
J: TRBJ2-3
size: .
CDR3: CASSSGTGTYF

V: TRBV20-1
D: .
J: TRBJ1-5
size: .
CDR3: CSAGRASNQPQHF

V: TRBV6-1
D: TRBD1
J: TRBJ1-5
size: .
CDR3: CASGGQGGNQPQHF

V: TRBV5-1
D: TRBD2
J: TRBJ2-1
size: few
CDR3: CASSYSSGRSYNEQFF